The clone carrying this T cell receptor (beta chain) was seen a few times. Its antigen is not identified. The source of the sample is a study of spatial heterogeneity in lung cancer. Points from the study as a whole: Expanded intratumoral alpha and beta TCR counts tracked tumor mutation counts.

MiXCR, applied by TCRdb to the 5' RACE reads, yields one record per CDR3 protein. The data show about 16,000 distinct CDR3 sequences, around 6.8% seen once. The CDR3 contains 14 residues. V was pared by 7 bases and J by 5 bases, with 8 bases of the junction left unmatched. Germline CDR1 is MDHEN and CDR2 is SYDVKM. Documented time point: sample taken at primary tumor resection. This chain joins TRBV28 and TRBJ2-5, with TRBD2 identical over 9 bases. The receptor was derived from a female donor with early-stage non-small cell lung cancer. Sequencing used lung tumor tissue, obtained at surgery. CDR3: CASKSGGGDETQYF. DNA for the CDR3: TGTGCCAGCAAAAGTGGCGGGGGGGATGAGACCCAGTACTTC.